The 11 T cell receptor beta chains below come from one sample, sequenced in a study of OX40 agonist ivuxolimab in advanced cancers. Measured with immunoSEQ multiplex PCR; TCRdb has only the in-frame clones, and not every one. The table shows approximately 31,000 clones, with 89% occurring only once. Material: CD4+ or CD8+ T cells sorted from blood, obtained in a trial of the OX40 agonist ivuxolimab. The source of these receptors is an adult with an advanced solid tumor such as melanoma, head and neck, liver or kidney cancer.

The chain's CDR3 is CASSEVWGINQPQHF. The CDR3 DNA is TGTGCCAGCAGTGAAGTGTGGGGGATAAATCAGCCCCAGCATTTT. This sequence joins TRBV6-1 and TRBJ1-5, with D possibly matching TRBD1 (5 bases). The CDR3 has 15 residues. Germline V CDR1 and CDR2: MNHNS, SASEGT. Trimming removed 1 base at V and 4 bases at J, with 11 bases between.

This rearrangement joins TRBV30 to TRBJ2-3; D remains unclear. The CDR3 covers 14 residues. Germline CDR1 and CDR2: GTSNPN and SVGIG (reference sequence). Trimming removed 0 bases from V and 1 base from J, with 8 bases in between. CDR3 DNA sequence: TGTGCCTGGAGTGTAAGACGGGGCACAGATACGCAGTATTTT. Its translation is CAWSVRRGTDTQYF.

V is TRBV6-1 and J is TRBJ1-2; D remains ambiguous. The CDR3 length is 13 residues. Germline CDR1 is MNHNS and CDR2 is SASEGT. V was clipped by 5 bases and J by 3 bases, with 10 bases between them. CDR3 in amino acids: CASSQTRDYGYTF. The CDR3 DNA sequence: TGTGCCAGCAGTCAGACTCGCGACTATGGCTACACCTTC.

The rearrangement links TRBV30 to TRBJ2-5; 10 nucleotides line up with TRBD2. The CDR3 has 15 amino acids. J lost 5 bases, V lost 0 bases, and 6 bases had no gene match. Looked up from germline, CDR1 is GTSNPN and CDR2 is SVGIG (reference sequence). CDR3 nucleotides: TGTGCCTGGAGTGTACTAGCGGGACCGCTGGAGACCCAGTACTTC. This codes for CAWSVLAGPLETQYF.

V and J are TRBV5-1 and TRBJ2-1, with 14 nucleotides matching TRBD2. Germline CDR1 and CDR2: SGHRS and YFSETQ. The trim removed 5 bases at V and 6 bases at J, leaving 19 bases unmatched. The length of the CDR3 is 20 residues. CDR3 amino acids: CASRHTTSGGALRIVNEQFF. The CDR3 nucleotides are TGCGCCAGCAGGCACACGACTAGCGGGGGGGCCTTAAGGATAGTCAATGAGCAGTTCTTC. Combining the CDR3 with reference TRBV5-1 and TRBJ2-1 gives the whole variable domain KAGVTQTPRYLIKTRGQQVTLSCSPISGHRSVSWYQQTPGQGLQFLFEYFSETQRNKGNFPGRFSGRQFSNSRSEMNVSTLELGDSALYLCASRHTTSGGALRIVNEQFFGPGTRLTVL.

The rearrangement uses TRBV12-5 and TRBJ1-1, with D possibly being TRBD1 (6 bases). The V and J ends lost 10 bases and 8 bases respectively, with 11 bases between them. CDR3 length: 10 residues. CDR1 and CDR2 (germline): LGHNT, FRNRAP. The CDR3 sequence is CANRQEEAFF. CDR3 sequence (DNA): TGTGCTAATCGACAGGAAGAAGCTTTCTTT.

This rearrangement joins TRBV30 to TRBJ2-1, with D perhaps matching TRBD1 (6 bases). V was shortened by 5 bases and J by 4 bases, with 9 bases between the two germline ends. The CDR3 sequence is 12 residues long. Germline loops: CDR1 GTSNPN, CDR2 SVGIG (reference sequence). The CDR3 reads CAWGGQYNEQFF. In nucleotides, the CDR3 is TGTGCCTGGGGAGGACAGTACAATGAGCAGTTCTTC.

V usage is TRBV7-2 and J usage is TRBJ2-5; the D is unclear. The CDR3 length is 13 residues. Trimming left V 5 bases short and J 5 bases short, with 12 bases between. CDR1 and CDR2 from the germline V gene are SGHTA and FQGNSA. CDR3 amino acids: CASSPPPEETQYF. The CDR3 DNA follows: TGTGCCAGCAGCCCGCCCCCGGAGGAGACCCAGTACTTC.

This chain links TRBV7-2 with TRBJ1-5, with D unresolved. With 1 base removed from V and 6 bases from J, the gap between germline ends came to 4 bases. The CDR3 is made up of 12 amino acids. Looked up from germline, CDR1 is SGHTA and CDR2 is FQGNSA. The CDR3 here is CASSLVAQPQHF. DNA for the CDR3: TGTGCCAGCAGCTTAGTAGCTCAGCCCCAGCATTTT.

The chain is built from TRBV10-3 and TRBJ2-3; TRBD1 matches 8 bases. Per germline, CDR1 ENHRY and CDR2 SYGVKD. The V segment lost 6 bases and the J segment 4 bases; nucleotides outside the gene matches: 9. The CDR3 has 15 residues. CDR3 region: CAIRFRQGRADTQYF. CDR3 bases: TGTGCCATCAGGTTCCGACAGGGGCGGGCAGATACGCAGTATTTT.

The chain has TRBV5-6 and TRBJ2-5; D gene unclear. V was shortened by 7 bases and J by 4 bases, with 11 bases between the two germline ends. In germline, CDR1 is SGHDT, CDR2 YYEEEE. This CDR3 is 12 amino acids long. CDR3 coding DNA: TGTGCCAGCTTTCGAGCGAGAGAGACCCAGTACTTC. Amino acids: CASFRARETQYF. Supplemented by reference TRBV5-6 and TRBJ2-5, the full variable domain reads DAGVTQSPTHLIKTRGQQVTLRCSPKSGHDTVSWYQQALGQGPQFIFQYYEEEERQRGNFPDRFSGHQFPNYSSELNVNALLLGDSALYLCASFRARETQYFGPGTRLLVL.